Shown below are 5 T cell receptor beta chains from a single sample sequenced in a study of blood T cell repertoires in COVID-19. Method: immunoSEQ multiplex PCR; TCRdb's copy keeps in-frame clones and lacks some. In the table there are some 280,000 clones, around 86% of which are singletons. The sample comprised peripheral blood. These receptors were taken from a woman aged 25-40 years with active or convalescent COVID-19.

This rearrangement joins TRBV18 to TRBJ1-1, with unresolved D. Germline values: CDR1 KGHSH, CDR2 LQKENI. The CDR3 runs to 16 residues. Trimming removed 0 bases at V and 0 bases at J, with 11 bases between. The CDR3 protein is CASSPPVRVMNTEAFF. As DNA, the CDR3 is TGTGCCAGCTCACCACCGGTGAGAGTCATGAACACTGAAGCTTTCTTT.

A single count supports this clone. This sequence joins TRBV6-4 and TRBJ1-2, with TRBD1 as a possible D gene (6 bases). V lost 6 bases, J lost 2 bases, and 13 bases lay in between. The CDR3 totals 14 residues. The V gene's germline CDR1 is MRHNA and CDR2 SNTAGT. The CDR3 protein is CASRYRVVNYGYTF. The CDR3 DNA is TGTGCCAGCAGATACAGGGTTGTGAACTATGGCTACACCTTC.

The J gene is TRBJ1-1, the V gene TRBV6-2 or TRBV6-3; 8 nucleotides align to TRBD1. V lost 4 bases, J lost 6 bases, and 4 bases stayed unmatched. This CDR3 spans 13 amino acids. CDR1 is MNHEY, CDR2 SVGEGT, per germline. CDR3 in amino acids: CASSFWTGPEAFF. CDR3 bases: TGTGCCAGCAGTTTTTGGACAGGGCCTGAAGCTTTCTTT.

The chain links TRBV11-1 to TRBJ1-2; 7 bases are shared with TRBD1. J gave up 6 bases and V 2 bases, and 3 bases lay outside the gene matches. The germline gives CDR1 SGHAT, CDR2 FQDESV (reference sequence). This CDR3 has 13 residues. CDR3 sequence: CASSLTGENGYTF. The DNA for the CDR3 is TGTGCCAGCAGCTTAACAGGGGAGAATGGCTACACCTTC.

The sample holds one count of this clone. The V call is TRBV10-3, the J call TRBJ1-2, with TRBD1 identical over 8 bases. V was clipped by 2 bases and J by 8 bases; unmatched bases: 4. This CDR3 has 13 residues. CDR1 and CDR2 from the germline V gene are ENHRY and SYGVKD. The CDR3 protein is CAISEGQGLGYTF. CDR3 in DNA: TGTGCCATCAGTGAGGGACAGGGTTTGGGCTACACCTTC.